One sample yielded the 27 T cell receptor beta chains listed below, sequenced in a study of shared clonotypes between healthy human individuals. Data came from immunoSEQ multiplex PCR; TCRdb stores just in-frame clones and leaves some out. The data show 1.6 million or so clones, approximately 98.5% seen once. Material for sequencing was naive CD4+ T cells sorted from blood. Subset specified: CD45RA+ positively selected. The receptors were sampled from a man aged 30 to 45 in good health.

The V gene is TRBV10-3, the J gene TRBJ2-1; TRBD2 agrees at 7 bases. The CDR3 length is 12 residues. The germline V gene has CDR1 ENHRY and CDR2 SYGVKD. The V and J ends lost 11 bases and 3 bases, in that order; junction bases with no gene match: 4. The CDR3 DNA reads TGTGCCGGTGGCGGGAGCTACAATGAGCAGTTCTTC. Its translation is CAGGGSYNEQFF.

The chain uses TRBV5-4 and TRBJ2-7; the D gene is possibly TRBD2 (5 bases). CDR1 and CDR2 from the germline V gene are SGHNT and YYREEE (reference sequence). CDR3 length: 15 amino acids. The V and J ends lost 5 bases and 2 bases respectively, with 17 bases between them. Here the CDR3 reads CASSDLRAPPYEQYF. The CDR3 DNA reads as TGTGCCAGCAGTGACCTGAGGGCACCCCCCTACGAGCAGTACTTC.

The rearrangement joins TRBV9 to TRBJ2-3; 10 bases fit TRBD2. The CDR3 runs to 15 residues. Germline V CDR1 and CDR2: SGDLS, YYNGEE. V trimming: 4 bases; J trimming: 3 bases; junction bases outside the gene matches: 5. The CDR3 DNA is TGTGCCAGCAGCCCCACTAGCGGGATTACAGATACGCAGTATTTT. Translating gives CASSPTSGITDTQYF.

The V and J genes are TRBV29-1 and TRBJ2-2, with a weak D call TRBD2 (5 bases). In germline, CDR1 is SQVTM, CDR2 ANQGSEA. The CDR3 is made up of 13 amino acids. The V end lost 8 bases, the J end lost 6 bases, and 16 bases lay between the germline ends. In nucleotides, the CDR3 is TGCAGCTATAACCTAGCTGCGGCCGGGGAGCTGTTTTTT. It specifies CSYNLAAAGELFF.

This sequence joins TRBV19 and TRBJ2-7; D perhaps matches TRBD1 (7 bases). This CDR3 region has 15 residues. V shed 7 bases and J shed 5 bases, with 21 bases lying between them. Germline V gives CDR1 LNHDA, CDR2 SQIVND (reference sequence). This CDR3 reads CASTPRGDPGHEQYF. As DNA, the CDR3 is TGTGCCAGTACTCCCAGGGGGGATCCTGGCCACGAGCAGTACTTC.

The rearrangement joins TRBV7-2 to TRBJ1-2, with 8 bases matching TRBD1. Germline V gives CDR1 SGHTA, CDR2 FQGNSA. This CDR3 contains 16 residues. V was clipped by 4 bases and J by 4 bases; unmatched bases: 11. The CDR3 coding sequence is TGTGCCAGCAGCTGGCTAGGACAGGGAATGGGCTATGGCTACACCTTC. As protein: CASSWLGQGMGYGYTF.

This sequence joins TRBV5-1 and TRBJ1-1; a possible D gene is TRBD1 (6 bases). The CDR3 is 14 residues long. The V and J ends lost 2 bases and 3 bases respectively, with 11 bases between them. CDR1 and CDR2 (germline): SGHRS, YFSETQ. This chain's CDR3 is CASSFNRVDTEAFF. In nucleotides, the CDR3 is TGCGCCAGCAGCTTTAACAGGGTTGACACTGAAGCTTTCTTT.

The chain carries TRBV12-2 and TRBJ2-7; TRBD2, as called in the table, went unchecked against the DNA. TRBV12-2 is recorded as a pseudogene. The CDR3 has 15 residues. CDR3 sequence: CASRNAGLELYEQYF. CDR3 nucleotide sequence: TGTGCAAGTCGCAACGCCGGGTTGGAACTTTACGAGCAGTACTTC.

This chain joins TRBV6-5 and TRBJ2-7; D might be TRBD1 (5 bases). Deletions cut 2 bases from V and 10 bases from J, with 12 bases between. This CDR3 contains 12 residues. Looked up from germline, CDR1 is MNHEY and CDR2 is SVGAGI. This chain's CDR3 is CASSYRQKIQYF. CDR3 DNA: TGTGCCAGCAGTTACCGACAGAAGATACAGTACTTC.

The V gene is TRBV18, the J gene TRBJ2-1, with no clear D. V shed 6 bases and J shed 0 bases, with 15 bases lying between them. This CDR3 is built from 16 residues. Per germline, CDR1 KGHSH and CDR2 LQKENI. The CDR3 region is CASSSPGQSSYNEQFF. The DNA of the CDR3 is TGTGCCAGCTCCTCCCCGGGCCAGAGCTCCTACAATGAGCAGTTCTTC.

The chain employs TRBV5-4 and TRBJ2-1; tentative D call: TRBD1 (6 bases). The CDR3 spans 13 residues. CDR1 is SGHNT and CDR2 is YYREEE in the germline V gene (reference sequence). V was clipped by 6 bases and J by 5 bases, with 12 bases between them. The CDR3 loop is CASKKGQDNEQFF. The CDR3 DNA is TGTGCCAGCAAGAAGGGACAAGACAATGAGCAGTTCTTC.

With respect to this clone: The same CDR3 also results from other DNA sequences found in this sample. V gene TRBV11-3 combines with J gene TRBJ2-5; D remains ambiguous. The germline V and J ends were trimmed by 1 base and 5 bases, with 8 bases remaining between them. The germline CDR1 and CDR2 sequences are SGHNT and YENEEA. The CDR3 runs 13 residues. The CDR3 DNA follows: TGTGCCAGCAGCTTAGTACGTGGGGAGACCCAGTACTTC. It translates to CASSLVRGETQYF.

This chain links TRBV2 with TRBJ1-1, with 8 nucleotides matching TRBD1. Germline CDR1 SNHLY, CDR2 FYNNEI. The CDR3 is 12 residues long. With V trimmed by 11 bases and J by 4 bases, 6 bases remained unmatched. CDR3 region: CAGDRGSTEAFF. In DNA form, the CDR3 reads TGTGCCGGCGACAGGGGATCCACTGAAGCTTTCTTT.

V and J are TRBV6-5 and TRBJ1-5; D gene unclear. There are 14 residues in the CDR3. Trimming removed 0 bases from V and 5 bases from J, with 8 bases in between. From germline, CDR1 is MNHEY and CDR2 SVGAGI. Here the CDR3 reads CASSYSGFDQPQHF. The CDR3 DNA is TGTGCCAGCAGTTACTCGGGTTTCGATCAGCCCCAGCATTTT.

To note about this clone: Other DNA sequences in this sample translate to the same CDR3. The rearrangement joins TRBV7-3 to TRBJ1-1, with a weak D call TRBD1 (5 bases). Looked up from germline, CDR1 is SGHTA and CDR2 is FQGTGA. The V gene lost 5 bases and the J gene lost 1 base, with 8 bases spanning the gap. The CDR3 totals 13 residues. Written as DNA, the CDR3 is TGTGCCAGCAGCCCCCAGGGGAACACTGAAGCTTTCTTT. This gives the protein CASSPQGNTEAFF. Full variable domain (remainder filled in from reference TRBV7-3 and TRBJ1-1): GAGVSQTPSNKVTEKGKYVELRCDPISGHTALYWYRQSLGQGPEFLIYFQGTGAADDSGLPNDRFFAVRPEGSVSTLKIQRTERGDSAVYLCASSPQGNTEAFFGQGTRLTVV.

The chain recombines TRBV5-1 with TRBJ2-7; the D is unclear. Germline assignment: CDR1 SGHRS and CDR2 YFSETQ. The CDR3 length is 15 residues. With 5 bases removed from V and 7 bases from J, the gap between germline ends came to 22 bases. The CDR3 DNA reads TGCGCCAGCAGTATCCCCCTCTCCGGTTCGGAGGAGCAGTACTTC. It specifies CASSIPLSGSEEQYF.

V is TRBV5-5 and J is TRBJ2-7; a possible D gene is TRBD1 (5 bases). In germline, CDR1 is SGHKS, CDR2 YYEKEE (reference sequence). V was pared by 2 bases and J by 0 bases, with 15 bases between. The CDR3 loop spans 16 amino acids. CDR3 region: CASSLSRRQNSYEQYF. CDR3 DNA sequence: TGTGCCAGCAGCTTATCCCGCAGACAGAACTCCTACGAGCAGTACTTC.

Of note for this clone: This same CDR3 is encoded by further DNA sequences in the sample. V and J are TRBV7-9 and TRBJ2-3; no clear D. Germline CDR1 is SEHNR and CDR2 is FQNEAQ (reference sequence). V was shortened by 2 bases and J by 0 bases, with 6 bases between the two germline ends. This CDR3 region has 14 residues. The DNA of the CDR3 is TGTGCCAGCAGCTTATACGGGAGCACAGATACGCAGTATTTT. It codes for CASSLYGSTDTQYF.

The V gene is TRBV25-1, the J gene TRBJ2-5; TRBD1 aligns across 7 bases. The CDR3 has 16 residues. CDR1 and CDR2 (germline): MGHDK, SYGVNS. V trimming: 2 bases; J trimming: 7 bases; junction bases outside the gene matches: 13. CDR3: CASSESRTGPTGTQYF. The CDR3 region has the DNA TGTGCCAGCAGTGAAAGTAGGACAGGACCGACTGGGACCCAGTACTTC.

In this sample, this clone turned up once. This chain joins TRBV10-3 and TRBJ2-7; the D gene could be TRBD1 or TRBD2 (6 bases each). Germline CDR1 and CDR2: ENHRY and SYGVKD. Trimming removed 10 bases from V and 0 bases from J, with 16 bases in between. This CDR3 has 14 amino acids. In DNA, the CDR3 is TGTGCCACCTTAAACAGGGACTTCTCCTACGAGCAGTACTTC. This codes for CATLNRDFSYEQYF.

A note on this clone: Other DNA sequences from this sample encode an identical CDR3 as well. The rearrangement uses TRBV5-1 and TRBJ1-2, with 7 bases matching TRBD1. Trimming cost V 4 bases and J 5 bases; bases outside gene matches: 8. CDR3 size: 14 residues. Per the germline V gene, CDR1 is SGHRS and CDR2 is YFSETQ. This chain's CDR3 is CASSPGTVGYGYTF. Written as DNA, the CDR3 is TGCGCCAGCAGCCCAGGGACAGTTGGGTATGGCTACACCTTC.

The rearrangement joins TRBV19 to TRBJ1-4; the D gene is possibly TRBD1 (6 bases). This CDR3 is 15 amino acids long. Germline assignment: CDR1 LNHDA and CDR2 SQIVND (reference sequence). The V and J ends lost 9 bases and 0 bases respectively, with 14 bases between them. CDR3 bases: TGTGCCAGCCGGAGACAGGCTGCAACTAATGAAAAACTGTTTTTT. Residues: CASRRQAATNEKLFF.

This clone was observed a single time. The chain has TRBV5-4 and TRBJ1-1; D is unresolved. V was cut by 0 bases and J by 2 bases, with 11 bases left in between. There are 15 residues in the CDR3. Germline CDR1 and CDR2: SGHNT and YYREEE (reference sequence). The CDR3 loop is CASSLGSAGNTEAFF. In DNA, the CDR3 is TGTGCCAGCAGCTTGGGTAGCGCGGGAAACACTGAAGCTTTCTTT.

The chain recombines TRBV19 with TRBJ2-3; no firm D call. CDR1 LNHDA and CDR2 SQIVND come from the germline V gene (reference sequence). There are 14 residues in the CDR3. Trimming pared 5 bases from V and 4 bases from J, leaving 13 bases between. In DNA form, the CDR3 reads TGTGCCAGTAGTCCATCGACTTTGCCAGATACGCAGTATTTT. Amino acids: CASSPSTLPDTQYF. Combining the CDR3 with reference TRBV19 and TRBJ2-3 gives the whole variable domain DGGITQSPKYLFRKEGQNVTLSCEQNLNHDAMYWYRQDPGQGLRLIYYSQIVNDFQKGDIAEGYSVSREKKESFPLTVTSAQKNPTAFYLCASSPSTLPDTQYFGPGTRLTVL.

This chain connects TRBV10-2 to TRBJ1-1; TRBD1 might be the D (5 bases). V lost 8 bases and J lost 4, with 8 bases in between. The CDR3 spans 11 residues. CDR1 is WSHSY and CDR2 is SAAADI in the germline V gene. As DNA, the CDR3 is TGCGCCAGCGTGCAGGGCACTGAAGCTTTCTTT. Translating gives CASVQGTEAFF.

The chain employs TRBV5-1 and TRBJ1-1; TRBD1 agrees at 7 bases. CDR1 SGHRS and CDR2 YFSETQ come from the germline V gene. V shed 3 bases and J 3 bases; nucleotides not matched to a gene: 5. The CDR3 spans 14 residues. CDR3 protein: CASSYQGGDTEAFF. The CDR3, as DNA: TGCGCCAGCAGCTATCAGGGGGGAGACACTGAAGCTTTCTTT.

The chain couples TRBV28 to TRBJ2-3; 10 bases line up with TRBD2. The V and J ends lost 7 bases and 2 bases, in that order; junction bases with no gene match: 3. Germline loops: CDR1 MDHEN, CDR2 SYDVKM. The CDR3 length is 14 residues. In DNA, the CDR3 is TGTGCCAGCACCGGGACTAGCGACACAGATACGCAGTATTTT. Residues: CASTGTSDTDTQYF.